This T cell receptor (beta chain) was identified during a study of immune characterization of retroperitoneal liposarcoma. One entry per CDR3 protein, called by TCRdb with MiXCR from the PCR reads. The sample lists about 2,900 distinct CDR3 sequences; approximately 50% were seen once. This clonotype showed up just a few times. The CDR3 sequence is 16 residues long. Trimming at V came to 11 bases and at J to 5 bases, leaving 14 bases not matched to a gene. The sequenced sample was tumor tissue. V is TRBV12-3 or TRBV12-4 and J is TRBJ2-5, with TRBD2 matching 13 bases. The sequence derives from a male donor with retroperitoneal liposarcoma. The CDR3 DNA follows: TGTGCCCAACCACTACGACTAGCGGGAGGAGGGGAGACCCAGTACTTC. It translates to CAQPLRLAGGGETQYF.